This T cell receptor (beta chain) originates from a study of lymphopenia after photon versus proton radiotherapy. A word on this clone: Its antigen is still unknown.

The study's findings and limits: Oligoclonal CD8+ Temra expansion after nadir drove photon patients' diversity drop. Larger post-nadir TCR diversity loss correlated inversely with survival in deceased patients. Proton therapy kept repertoires fairly stable, unlike photons, which gained effector/memory cells.

Measured with immunoSEQ multiplex PCR; TCRdb has only the in-frame clones, and not every one. The table records more than 60,000 clones, roughly 86% of them present only once. Germline V gives CDR1 GTSNPN, CDR2 SVGIG (reference sequence). CDR3 length: 13 amino acids. Trimming took 2 bases from V and 5 from J; bases not matched to a gene: 4. This TCR was recovered from a man aged 35-49 years with gastric cancer. Specimen: peripheral blood, collected from a patient treated with photon-based radiotherapy. This chain joins TRBV30 and TRBJ1-2; TRBD1 matches at 8 bases. This CDR3 reads CAWSSGTGYGYTF. The CDR3 DNA reads as TGTGCCTGGAGTTCCGGGACAGGTTATGGCTACACCTTC.